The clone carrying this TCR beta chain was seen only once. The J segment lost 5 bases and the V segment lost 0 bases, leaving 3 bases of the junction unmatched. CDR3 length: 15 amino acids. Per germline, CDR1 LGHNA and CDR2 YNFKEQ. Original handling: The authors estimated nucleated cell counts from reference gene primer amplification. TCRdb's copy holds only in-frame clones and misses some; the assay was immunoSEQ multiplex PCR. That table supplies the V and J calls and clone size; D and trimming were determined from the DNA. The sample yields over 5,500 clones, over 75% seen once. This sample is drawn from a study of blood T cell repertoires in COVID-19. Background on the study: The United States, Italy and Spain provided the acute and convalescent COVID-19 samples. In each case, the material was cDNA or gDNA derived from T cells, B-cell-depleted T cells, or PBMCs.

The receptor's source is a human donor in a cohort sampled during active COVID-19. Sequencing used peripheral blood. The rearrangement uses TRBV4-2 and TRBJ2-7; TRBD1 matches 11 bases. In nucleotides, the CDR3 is TGTGCCAGCAGCCAAGATGGGACAGGGGGAAACGAGCAGTACTTC. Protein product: CASSQDGTGGNEQYF.